One and the same sample provided the 17 T cell receptor beta chains below, sequenced in a study of blood T cell repertoires in COVID-19. This table comes from immunoSEQ multiplex PCR, and its TCRdb copy is limited to in-frame clones, with some not included. This sample has 200,000 to 250,000 clones; roughly four fifths occur once, and the top ten carry around 8%. Sequencing was carried out using peripheral blood. These receptors originate from a woman older than 75 with COVID-19, enrolled during active disease.

This sequence joins TRBV24-1 and TRBJ1-1; D is undetermined. V lost 7 bases to trimming and J lost 1 base, with 9 bases between them. The V gene's germline CDR1 is KGHDR and CDR2 SFDVKD. CDR3 length: 13 residues. CDR3: CATRGRGNTEAFF. The CDR3 coding sequence is TGTGCCACCAGGGGTCGGGGGAACACTGAAGCTTTCTTT.

This chain joins TRBV3-1 (or the pseudogene TRBV3-2) and TRBJ1-3, with 10 bases that match TRBD1. CDR3 length: 15 amino acids. Germline V gene sequence: CDR1 LGHDT, CDR2 YNNKEL (reference sequence). V gave up 3 bases and J gave up 4 bases; unmatched junction bases: 3. CDR3 DNA sequence: TGTGCCAGCAGCCACGACAGGGGGCGCGGAAACACCATATATTTT. Amino acids: CASSHDRGRGNTIYF.

The chain carries TRBV7-6 and TRBJ2-7; 8 nucleotides align to TRBD1. The germline gives CDR1 SGHVS, CDR2 FNYEAQ. The CDR3 is 19 amino acids. J lost 0 bases, V lost 2 bases, and 15 bases had no gene match. The chain's CDR3 is CASSLTFRGQLPFSYEQYF. CDR3 sequence (DNA): TGTGCCAGCAGCTTAACTTTCAGGGGGCAGTTACCCTTCTCCTACGAGCAGTACTTC.

The chain carries TRBV6-5 and TRBJ2-2, with 8 bases aligning to TRBD2. Per germline, CDR1 MNHEY and CDR2 SVGAGI. The CDR3 consists of 15 residues. Germline trimming cut 7 bases from V and 7 bases from J; bases unmatched to any gene: 11. The chain's CDR3 is CASTPPGSGGGELFF. Written as DNA, the CDR3 is TGTGCCAGCACCCCCCCGGGGAGCGGGGGCGGGGAGCTGTTTTTT.

This clone occurred once. The V and J genes are TRBV7-2 and TRBJ1-3; TRBD1 matches 7 bases. The CDR3 loop spans 16 amino acids. J was trimmed by 2 bases and V by 1 base; bases with no gene match: 5. Germline V CDR1 and CDR2: SGHTA, FQGNSA. The CDR3 DNA reads TGTGCCAGCAGCTTAGGCTTCGACAGGGCTGGAAACACCATATATTTT. Translated: CASSLGFDRAGNTIYF.

This chain links TRBV11-2 with TRBJ2-1; TRBD1 might be the D (6 bases). Germline CDR1 and CDR2: SGHAT and FQNNGV. The CDR3 spans 15 residues. Between the trimmed V and J ends, which lost 2 bases and 7 bases, there was a span of 15 bases. The CDR3 loop is CASSLSGRRGNEQFF. The CDR3 nucleotides are TGTGCCAGCAGCTTAAGCGGCCGCAGGGGAAATGAGCAGTTCTTC.

The V and J genes are TRBV3-1 (or the pseudogene TRBV3-2) and TRBJ1-1, with a weak D call TRBD1 (5 bases). Per the germline V gene, CDR1 is LGHDT and CDR2 is YNNKEL (reference sequence). The CDR3 totals 13 residues. V was pared by 6 bases and J by 0 bases, with 8 bases between. The CDR3 protein is CASSLQVNTEAFF. The CDR3 DNA sequence: TGTGCCAGCAGTTTACAGGTGAACACTGAAGCTTTCTTT.

The J gene is TRBJ2-3, the V gene TRBV6-2 or TRBV6-3; possible D gene TRBD2, 6 bases. V was shortened by 6 bases and J by 11 bases, with 15 bases between the two germline ends. CDR1 MNHEY and CDR2 SVGEGT come from the germline V gene. The CDR3 runs to 12 residues. CDR3 DNA sequence: TGTGCCAGCAGCCACAAGGGACTGGTGCAGTATTTT. Protein product: CASSHKGLVQYF.

The chain combines TRBV7-8 with TRBJ2-2, with a possible D match to TRBD1 (6 bases). The CDR3 is made up of 16 amino acids. CDR1 is SGHVS, CDR2 FQNEAQ, per germline. The V end was cut by 5 bases, the J end by 6 bases, with 19 bases between. The CDR3 reads CASSVGRGKGAGELFF. CDR3 nucleotides: TGTGCCAGCAGCGTCGGCCGAGGAAAGGGGGCCGGGGAGCTGTTTTTT.

The V call is TRBV29-1, the J call TRBJ1-1, with unresolved D. V gave up 4 bases and J gave up 6 bases, with 15 bases separating them. The CDR3 length is 13 residues. Germline values: CDR1 SQVTM, CDR2 ANQGSEA. The CDR3 nucleotides read TGCAGCGTTGGGACCCGGGAGGGTTCTGAAGCTTTCTTT. Its protein is CSVGTREGSEAFF.

The V gene is TRBV6-2 or TRBV6-3, the J gene TRBJ1-2, with 8 nucleotides matching TRBD1. The germline gives CDR1 MNHEY, CDR2 SVGEGT. After removal of 6 bases from V and 3 bases from J, the junction contained 12 bases not matched to a gene. The CDR3 is 16 residues long. In DNA form, the CDR3 reads TGTGCCAGCAGCCCCGGACAGGGCACCTTCGACTATGGCTACACCTTC. Translated: CASSPGQGTFDYGYTF.

This rearrangement joins TRBV24-1 to TRBJ2-7; 15 bases align to TRBD2. J gave up 6 bases and V 2 bases, and 10 bases lay outside the gene matches. The length of the CDR3 is 18 residues. In germline, CDR1 is KGHDR, CDR2 SFDVKD. The CDR3 is CATSDSGLAGGRYGEQYF. CDR3 nucleotides: TGTGCCACCAGTGATTCGGGACTAGCGGGAGGAAGGTACGGCGAGCAGTACTTC.

This clone was seen a handful of times. The genes are TRBV28 and TRBJ1-1; 7 nucleotides line up with TRBD1. The CDR3 totals 16 residues. After removal of 6 bases from V and 1 base from J, the junction contained 11 bases not matched to a gene. The V gene's germline CDR1 is MDHEN and CDR2 SYDVKM. The CDR3 is CASRSPSWTGNTEAFF. In DNA form, the CDR3 reads TGTGCCAGCAGAAGCCCCTCTTGGACAGGGAACACTGAAGCTTTCTTT.

V is TRBV12-3 or TRBV12-4 and J is TRBJ1-2, with a weak D call TRBD1 (6 bases). Trimming took 3 bases from V and 8 from J, leaving 13 bases between them. The CDR3 covers 13 residues. The CDR3 DNA is TGTGCCAGCAGTTTCCTCCGGGACACAGGCTACACCTTC. Protein product: CASSFLRDTGYTF.

This sequence joins TRBV2 and TRBJ1-3; D may be TRBD1 (6 bases). The CDR3 runs to 13 residues. With 7 bases removed from V and 8 bases from J, the gap between germline ends came to 15 bases. Germline V gives CDR1 SNHLY, CDR2 FYNNEI. CDR3 in amino acids: CASTYSGGDTIYF. In DNA form, the CDR3 reads TGTGCCAGCACCTACAGCGGGGGCGACACCATATATTTT. The whole variable domain, remainder taken from reference TRBV2 and TRBJ1-3, is EPEVTQTPSHQVTQMGQEVILRCVPISNHLYFYWYRQILGQKVEFLVSFYNNEISEKSEIFDDQFSVERPDGSNFTLKIRSTKLEDSAMYFCASTYSGGDTIYFGEGSWLTVV.

The V gene is TRBV12-5, the J gene TRBJ1-2, with 8 bases fitting TRBD1. CDR3 length: 14 residues. Germline values: CDR1 LGHNT, CDR2 FRNRAP. J was trimmed by 0 bases and V by 11 bases; bases with no gene match: 8. Written as DNA, the CDR3 is TGTGCTTGTGAAGGGACAGGCTCTAACTATGGCTACACCTTC. Its protein product is CACEGTGSNYGYTF.

This chain joins TRBV5-6 and TRBJ2-1; 9 bases line up with TRBD2. Trimming removed 4 bases from V and 5 bases from J; junction bases left unmatched: 16. Germline V gives CDR1 SGHDT, CDR2 YYEEEE. This CDR3 spans 18 amino acids. CDR3 loop: CASSRTGTRLAGNNEQFF. The CDR3 DNA is TGTGCCAGCAGCCGTACCGGGACTAGGCTAGCGGGAAACAATGAGCAGTTCTTC.